A selection of T cell receptor beta chains follows, all from one sample in a study of blood T cells in healthy people across ages. TCRdb re-called the 5' RACE reads with MiXCR, one entry per CDR3 protein. The table shows roughly 2 million distinct CDR3 sequences, with roughly 52% occurring only once. The sequencing input was blood. The receptors shown here come from a woman aged 35 to 49 in good health. Both conserved end residues are part of each CDR3. The D gene is left open where the match is weak. Clone size is given for some rows only: seen once, a few or many times, or a class if the clone is expanded.

clone_size,j_call,d_call,v_call,cdr3_nt,cdr3_aa
-,TRBJ2-5,TRBD2,TRBV20-1,TGCAGTGCTAGGCGAGCGGGGTTGCCGGGGCAGTACTTC,CSARRAGLPGQYF
-,TRBJ2-7,TRBD1,TRBV15,TGTGCCACCAGCAGGGGACAGGGTACCTTTCTCTACAATGAGCAGTACTTC,CATSRGQGTFLYNEQYF
-,TRBJ1-1,-,TRBV21-1,TGTGCCAGCAGCACTACCAGACAGGACCCTAACACTGAAGCTTTCTTT,CASSTTRQDPNTEAFF
few,TRBJ2-5,TRBD1,TRBV6-1,TGTGCCAGCAGCGGGGACAGGGGTTACGGGGAGACCCAGTACTTC,CASSGDRGYGETQYF
few,TRBJ2-7,TRBD2,TRBV20-1,TGCAGTGCTAGTCAACGGGCGGGGGGCTCCGAGCAGTACTTC,CSASQRAGGSEQYF
-,TRBJ2-6,-,TRBV7-3,TGTGCCAGCAGCTTGGGCGGACCGAGCTCTGGGGCCAACGTCCTGACTTTC,CASSLGGPSSGANVLTF
few,TRBJ2-7,TRBD2,TRBV4-3,TGCGCCAGCAGCCCTTGGGGGGGAGCCTACGAGCAGTACTTC,CASSPWGGAYEQYF
once,TRBJ2-6,-,TRBV11-2,TGTGCCAGCACCTTAGGGGCAGGGACTGGCTCTGGGACCAACGTCCTGATTTTC,CASTLGAGTGSGTNVLIF
-,TRBJ2-1,TRBD2,TRBV4-3,TGCGCCAGCAGCCTGAGCCTCGGGGGGGCCGATGAGCAGTTCTTC,CASSLSLGGADEQFF
-,TRBJ2-1,-,TRBV24-1,TGTGCCACCAGTGATGCAACAGGGGAGGATGAGCAGTTCTTC,CATSDATGEDEQFF
-,TRBJ2-5,-,TRBV12-3/TRBV12-4,TGTGCCAGCAGTCCTAGCAGGGGACCCCAAGAGACCCAGTACTTC,CASSPSRGPQETQYF